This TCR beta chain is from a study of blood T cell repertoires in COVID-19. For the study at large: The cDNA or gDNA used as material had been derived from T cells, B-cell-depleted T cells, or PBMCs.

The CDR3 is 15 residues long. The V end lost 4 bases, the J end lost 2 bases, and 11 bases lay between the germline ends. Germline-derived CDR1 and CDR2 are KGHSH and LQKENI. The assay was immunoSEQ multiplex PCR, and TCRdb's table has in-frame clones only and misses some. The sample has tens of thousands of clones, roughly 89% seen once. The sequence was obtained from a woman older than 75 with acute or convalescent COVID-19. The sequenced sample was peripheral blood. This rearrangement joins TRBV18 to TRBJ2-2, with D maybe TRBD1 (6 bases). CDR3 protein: CASSLRTVNTGELFF. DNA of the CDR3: TGTGCCAGCTCACTAAGGACAGTTAACACCGGGGAGCTGTTTTTT.